Listed below are T cell receptor beta chains from one sample, sequenced in a study of blood T cell repertoires in COVID-19. Clones were read by immunoSEQ multiplex PCR, and TCRdb kept only the in-frame ones, dropping some. Among 150,000 or so clones listed, approximately 81% were seen once. Sequenced material: peripheral blood. The receptors come from a human donor in a cohort sampled during active COVID-19. The CDR3 runs from the conserved cysteine through the conserved F or W. D genes are given only for firm matches. Not all rows give a size; the values are once, few, many and, for expanded clones, a class.

TRBD1 - TRBJ2-1 TRBV6-5 CASGVTGGNEQFF TGTGCCAGCGGAGTTACAGGGGGAAATGAGCAGTTCTTC
- - TRBJ1-1 TRBV19 CASSIVGNPEAFF TGTGCCAGTAGTATAGTCGGGAATCCTGAAGCTTTCTTT
TRBD1 - TRBJ1-1 TRBV18 CASSPSTGIGTEAFF TGTGCCAGCTCACCCTCGACAGGGATAGGCACTGAAGCTTTCTTT
- - TRBJ1-1 TRBV3-1/TRBV3-2 CASSLTPGDTEAFF TGTGCCAGCAGTCTTACCCCAGGCGACACTGAAGCTTTCTTT
- - TRBJ1-2 TRBV7-2 CASSPSTVSYGYTF TGTGCCAGCAGCCCCTCGACAGTATCCTATGGCTACACCTTC
TRBD1 - TRBJ1-5 TRBV7-6 CASSSGQGSNQPQHF TGTGCCAGCAGCTCGGGACAGGGAAGCAATCAGCCCCAGCATTTT
TRBD1 - TRBJ1-5 TRBV2 CASSREGAIQPQHF TGTGCCAGCAGTCGGGAGGGGGCGATTCAGCCCCAGCATTTT
- - TRBJ2-5 TRBV28 CASINKETQYF TGTGCCAGCATAAATAAAGAGACCCAGTACTTC
- - TRBJ2-7 TRBV5-8 CASSFEPSNEQYF TGTGCCAGCAGCTTCGAGCCTTCCAACGAGCAGTACTTC
- - TRBJ2-5 TRBV7-7 CASSLEPGPGETQYF TGTGCCAGCAGCTTAGAACCAGGGCCTGGGGAGACCCAGTACTTC
- - TRBJ1-4 TRBV3-1/TRBV3-2 CASSQEPFTGLGEKLFF TGTGCCAGCAGCCAAGAGCCGTTTACAGGCTTAGGGGAAAAACTGTTTTTT
TRBD2 - TRBJ2-3 TRBV6-5 CASSYGWGGTQYF TGTGCCAGCAGTTACGGGTGGGGGGGTACGCAGTATTTT
- - TRBJ1-5 TRBV12-3/TRBV12-4 CASSFGGRQPQHF TGTGCCAGCAGTTTTGGAGGTCGACAGCCCCAGCATTTT
- - TRBJ1-5 TRBV5-1 CASSLSGSDQPQHF TGCGCCAGCAGCTTGTCGGGTTCGGATCAGCCCCAGCATTTT
- - TRBJ2-5 TRBV19 CASSPALDTFQETQYF TGTGCCAGTAGTCCCGCCCTCGATACTTTCCAAGAGACCCAGTACTTC
TRBD1 - TRBJ2-2 TRBV2 CASSSQGALAGELFF TGTGCCAGCAGCTCGCAGGGGGCTTTGGCCGGGGAGCTGTTTTTT
- - TRBJ1-1 TRBV4-2 CASSRAAEAAEAFF TGTGCCAGCAGCCGAGCAGCCGAGGCGGCTGAAGCTTTCTTT
- few TRBJ1-4 TRBV25-1 CASSPPATNEKLFF TGTGCCAGCAGTCCTCCTGCAACTAATGAAAAACTGTTTTTT
- - TRBJ1-2 TRBV6-1 CASSEAPGYGYTF TGTGCCAGCAGTGAAGCCCCCGGGTACGGCTACACCTTC
TRBD2 - TRBJ2-5 TRBV3-1/TRBV3-2 CASSQEYSGGPQGTQYF TGTGCCAGCAGCCAAGAATATAGCGGGGGGCCGCAAGGGACCCAGTACTTC
- - TRBJ1-4 TRBV11-3 CASSRGGLGQEKLFF TGTGCCAGCAGCCGGGGGGGGCTCGGCCAGGAAAAACTGTTTTTT
- - TRBJ1-1 TRBV11-3 CASSWGRNTEAFF TGTGCCAGCAGCTGGGGGCGGAACACTGAAGCTTTCTTT